This T cell receptor beta chain came from a study of blood T cell repertoires in COVID-19. Looking at the study overall: Both acute and convalescent COVID-19 samples were obtained from the United States, Italy and Spain. The analysed material was cDNA or gDNA that came from T cells, B-cell-depleted T cells, or PBMCs.

There are 17 residues in the CDR3. CDR1 is MNHEY and CDR2 is SMNVEV in the germline V gene (reference sequence). V dropped 0 bases and J dropped 7; count of bases not matched to a gene: 8. Original processing methods: Researchers report that nucleated cell counts were estimated from reference gene primer amplification. Here immunoSEQ multiplex PCR was the method, and the copy in TCRdb shows in-frame clones only, minus some. V and J calls and clone size follow that table, whereas D and trimming were derived from the DNA. The sample records 250,000 or so clones, 88% being singletons. The source of this sequence is a woman in her thirties with acute or convalescent COVID-19. Sequences were obtained from peripheral blood. V and J are TRBV27 and TRBJ2-2, with 10 bases identical to TRBD2. The CDR3 spells CASSLSPSGRSVGELFF. In nucleotides, the CDR3 is TGTGCCAGCAGTTTATCCCCTAGCGGGAGATCGGTCGGGGAGCTGTTTTTT.